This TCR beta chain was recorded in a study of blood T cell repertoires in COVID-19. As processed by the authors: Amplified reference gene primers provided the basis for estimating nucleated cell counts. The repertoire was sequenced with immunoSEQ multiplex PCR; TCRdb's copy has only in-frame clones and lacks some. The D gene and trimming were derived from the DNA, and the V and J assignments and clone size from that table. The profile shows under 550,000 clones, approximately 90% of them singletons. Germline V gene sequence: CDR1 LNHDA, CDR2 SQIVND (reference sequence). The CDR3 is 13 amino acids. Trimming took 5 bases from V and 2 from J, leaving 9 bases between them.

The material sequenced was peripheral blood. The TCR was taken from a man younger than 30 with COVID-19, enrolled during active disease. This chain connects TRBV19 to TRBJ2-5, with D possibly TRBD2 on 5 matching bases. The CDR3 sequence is CASSRTVQETQYF. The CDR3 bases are TGTGCCAGTAGTCGGACTGTACAAGAGACCCAGTACTTC.